This entry lists 17 T cell receptor beta chains sequenced from one sample in a study of cytomegalovirus exposure and HLA in healthy donors. This PCR relied on a set of 60 Vbeta primers and 13 Jbeta primers. This table comes from immunoSEQ multiplex PCR, and its TCRdb copy is limited to in-frame clones, with some not included. This repertoire shows around 170,000 clones, around 78% found once; its top ten account for about 1.5%. The sequencing sample was made of PBMCs. These receptors were taken from a young man in good health and CMV-seronegative.

This clone was seen a handful of times. The chain combines TRBV6-6 with TRBJ1-3; D gene unclear. Trimming removed 4 bases at V and 4 bases at J, with 5 bases between. CDR1 is MNHNY, CDR2 SVGAGI, per germline (reference sequence). This CDR3 spans 12 amino acids. The CDR3 loop is CASSSEGNTIYF. CDR3 in DNA: TGTGCCAGCAGTTCGGAGGGAAACACCATATATTTT.

V gene TRBV7-9 combines with J gene TRBJ2-3; TRBD2 matches at 9 bases. The CDR3 is 14 residues long. After removal of 5 bases from V and 7 bases from J, the junction contained 7 bases not matched to a gene. Germline assignment: CDR1 SEHNR and CDR2 FQNEAQ (reference sequence). The CDR3 DNA reads TGTGCCAGCAGCCAAGGCGGGGGGGCATATACGCAGTATTTT. Protein: CASSQGGGAYTQYF.

V is TRBV5-1 and J is TRBJ2-3; TRBD1 matches at 7 bases. V gave up 4 bases and J gave up 6 bases; unmatched junction bases: 11. Germline V lookup: CDR1 SGHRS, CDR2 YFSETQ. This CDR3 comprises 15 residues. CDR3 loop: CASSRGPQGPDTQYF. As DNA, the CDR3 is TGCGCCAGCAGCAGGGGGCCCCAGGGGCCTGATACGCAGTATTTT.

V and J are TRBV11-1 and TRBJ1-6; 8 nucleotides match TRBD1. CDR1 is SGHAT, CDR2 FQDESV, per germline (reference sequence). V was pared by 5 bases and J by 5 bases, with 2 bases of the junction left unmatched. CDR3 length: 14 amino acids. This chain's CDR3 is CASSGQGDNSPLHF. The CDR3 nucleotides read TGTGCCAGCAGCGGACAGGGAGATAATTCACCCCTCCACTTT.

The chain has TRBV21-1 and TRBJ1-2; TRBD1, the table's D call, was not compared with the DNA. TRBV21-1 is marked as a pseudogene. The CDR3 has 15 residues. The CDR3 spells CASSGGTGPNYGYTF. CDR3 bases: TGTGCCAGCAGCGGTGGGACAGGTCCCAACTATGGCTACACCTTC.

The chain recombines TRBV10-2 with TRBJ2-7; 9 bases map to TRBD1. Germline V gene lookup returns CDR1 WSHSY and CDR2 SAAADI. V shed 1 base and J 5 bases; nucleotides not matched to a gene: 6. This CDR3 region has 15 residues. The CDR3: CASSELYRGPHEQYF. The CDR3 DNA is TGCGCCAGCAGTGAGTTGTACAGGGGGCCCCACGAGCAGTACTTC.

The table lists this clone with a count of one. This rearrangement joins TRBV5-6 to TRBJ2-5, with 9 bases aligning to TRBD1. TRBJ2-7 matches the DNA end more closely, so the J call is doubtful. Germline assignment: CDR1 SGHDT and CDR2 YYEEEE. This CDR3 contains 13 residues. CDR3 region: CASSRTGVSEQYF. The CDR3 DNA is TGTGCCAGCAGCAGGACAGGGGTTAGCGAGCAGTACTTC.

The chain joins TRBV5-4 to TRBJ2-1, with TRBD2 identical over 8 bases. With 4 bases clipped from V and 0 bases from J, the junction kept 3 bases outside the gene matches. Germline V lookup: CDR1 SGHNT, CDR2 YYREEE (reference sequence). This CDR3 region has 15 residues. The CDR3 loop reads CASSRGGSSYNEQFF. DNA of the CDR3: TGTGCCAGCAGCCGGGGGGGAAGCTCCTACAATGAGCAGTTCTTC.

The chain is built from TRBV5-1 and TRBJ2-1; 14 bases map to TRBD2. The trim removed 0 bases at V and 0 bases at J, leaving 5 bases unmatched. Germline V lookup: CDR1 SGHRS, CDR2 YFSETQ. This CDR3 spans 19 amino acids. The CDR3 is CASSLAGLAGASSYNEQFF. DNA for the CDR3: TGCGCCAGCAGCTTGGCGGGACTAGCGGGGGCCAGCTCCTACAATGAGCAGTTCTTC.

The chain joins TRBV5-5 to TRBJ1-2; 9 positions agree with TRBD1. From germline, CDR1 is SGHKS and CDR2 YYEKEE (reference sequence). There are 14 residues in the CDR3. With V trimmed by 4 bases and J by 5 bases, 6 bases remained unmatched. The CDR3: CASSPTGGPYGYTF. The CDR3 DNA follows: TGTGCCAGCAGCCCTACAGGGGGCCCTTATGGCTACACCTTC.

This chain links TRBV7-9 with TRBJ2-2; 8 bases map to TRBD1. With 3 bases clipped from V and 3 bases from J, the junction kept 6 bases outside the gene matches. Looked up from germline, CDR1 is SEHNR and CDR2 is FQNEAQ (reference sequence). The CDR3 has 16 amino acids. DNA for the CDR3: TGTGCCAGCAGCTTGTCCAGGGGGCTGTACACCGGGGAGCTGTTTTTT. Amino acids: CASSLSRGLYTGELFF.

V gene TRBV6-5 combines with J gene TRBJ1-2, with 12 nucleotides matching TRBD1. Germline V gene lookup returns CDR1 MNHEY and CDR2 SVGAGI. The CDR3 is 14 amino acids. Trimming removed 6 bases from V and 4 bases from J; junction bases left unmatched: 3. The CDR3 region has the DNA TGTGCCAGCAGGACGGGACAGGGGGCCTATGGCTACACCTTC. Translating it yields CASRTGQGAYGYTF.

The V call is TRBV7-9, the J call TRBJ1-2, with TRBD1 as a possible D gene (5 bases). V lost 5 bases, J lost 7 bases, and 14 bases lay in between. CDR3 length: 13 residues. The germline gives CDR1 SEHNR, CDR2 FQNEAQ (reference sequence). CDR3 in DNA: TGTGCCAGCAGCCGGAACACAGGTCCTGGCTACACCTTC. This translates into CASSRNTGPGYTF. Supplemented by reference TRBV7-9 and TRBJ1-2, the full variable domain reads DTGVSQNPRHKITKRGQNVTFRCDPISEHNRLYWYRQTLGQGPEFLTYFQNEAQLEKSRLLSDRFSAERPKGSFSTLEIQRTEQGDSAMYLCASSRNTGPGYTFGSGTRLTVV.

The chain employs TRBV12-5 and TRBJ1-3; the D is unclear. V was trimmed by 6 bases and J by 3 bases, leaving 9 bases between them. The CDR3 has 13 amino acids. Germline CDR1 and CDR2: LGHNT and FRNRAP. CDR3 protein: CASGAGSGNTIYF. The CDR3 nucleotides read TGTGCTAGTGGCGCGGGAAGTGGAAACACCATATATTTT. The full variable domain, with the rest looked up from reference TRBV12-5 and TRBJ1-3, is DARVTQTPRHKVTEMGQEVTMRCQPILGHNTVFWYRQTMMQGLELLAYFRNRAPLDDSGMPKDRFSAEMPDATLATLKIQPSEPRDSAVYFCASGAGSGNTIYFGEGSWLTVV.

This chain links TRBV7-6 with TRBJ2-1; 7 bases are shared with TRBD1. CDR1 is SGHVS, CDR2 FNYEAQ, per germline. The CDR3 is 12 amino acids. With V trimmed by 3 bases and J by 7 bases, 0 bases remained unmatched. CDR3 bases: TGTGCCAGCAGCTTGACAGGGAATGAGCAGTTCTTC. It encodes CASSLTGNEQFF.

The V and J genes are TRBV9 and TRBJ1-4; D is uncertain. V was shortened by 0 bases and J by 0 bases, with 15 bases between the two germline ends. This CDR3 has 18 residues. In germline, CDR1 is SGDLS, CDR2 YYNGEE. CDR3 sequence (DNA): TGTGCCAGCAGCGTAGAGGACCGGGATCTCGCAACTAATGAAAAACTGTTTTTT. Protein sequence: CASSVEDRDLATNEKLFF.

The J gene is TRBJ2-3, the V gene TRBV5-1; 8 nucleotides align to TRBD2. The V gene end was trimmed by 4 bases and the J gene end by 4 bases; junction bases not matched to a gene: 11. CDR1 is SGHRS and CDR2 is YFSETQ in the germline V gene. The length of the CDR3 is 16 residues. CDR3 amino acids: CASSPIRGLGPDTQYF. The DNA for the CDR3 is TGCGCCAGCAGCCCCATCCGGGGACTAGGCCCAGATACGCAGTATTTT. The entire variable domain, with the rest obtained from reference TRBV5-1 and TRBJ2-3, is as follows: KAGVTQTPRYLIKTRGQQVTLSCSPISGHRSVSWYQQTPGQGLQFLFEYFSETQRNKGNFPGRFSGRQFSNSRSEMNVSTLELGDSALYLCASSPIRGLGPDTQYFGPGTRLTVL.